Listed here are 20 T cell receptor beta chains from one sample, sequenced in a study of T-cell reconstitution after alpha-beta-depleted transplantation in children. The TCRbeta library was prepared with unique molecular identifiers. Via MiXCR, TCRdb re-called the PCR reads, giving one row per CDR3 protein. The repertoire holds 240,000 or so distinct CDR3 sequences, about 12% seen once, with around 2.8% in the top ten. This specimen was PBMCs from the stem cell graft donor, taken from the stem cell graft. The receptors here all came from a human donor who donated a stem cell graft to a child with acute lymphoblastic leukemia.

This clonotype was observed at least ten times. This sequence joins TRBV28 and TRBJ2-7; a weak D match, TRBD2 (7 bases). V gave up 3 bases and J gave up 0 bases, with 15 bases separating them. This CDR3 contains 16 residues. Germline loops: CDR1 MDHEN, CDR2 SYDVKM. Here the CDR3 reads CASSFRAGASSYEQYF. DNA for the CDR3: TGTGCCAGCAGTTTTCGGGCGGGGGCGTCCTCCTACGAGCAGTACTTC.

This clonotype was counted ten times or more. V usage is TRBV11-2 and J usage is TRBJ2-6, with TRBD1 matching 7 bases. V lost 3 bases to trimming and J lost 4 bases; unmatched junction nucleotides: 3. In germline, CDR1 is SGHAT, CDR2 FQNNGV. There are 15 residues in the CDR3. CDR3 region: CASSLGQSGANVLTF. The CDR3, as DNA: TGTGCCAGCAGCTTGGGACAGTCAGGGGCCAACGTCCTGACTTTC. The variable domain in full, completed from reference TRBV11-2 and TRBJ2-6, reads EAGVAQSPRYKIIEKRQSVAFWCNPISGHATLYWYQQILGQGPKLLIQFQNNGVVDDSQLPKDRFSAERLKGVDSTLKIQPAKLEDSAVYLCASSLGQSGANVLTFGAGSRLTVL.

In this sample, this clonotype turned up many times. The chain combines TRBV6-5 with TRBJ2-1; 8 nucleotides agree with TRBD1. CDR1 is MNHEY and CDR2 is SVGAGI in the germline V gene. The CDR3 totals 14 residues. V shed 3 bases and J 5 bases; nucleotides not matched to a gene: 3. The chain's CDR3 is CASSYRDRHNEQFF. The CDR3 DNA is TGTGCCAGCAGTTATAGGGACAGGCACAATGAGCAGTTCTTC.

The V gene is TRBV5-1, the J gene TRBJ2-4; 11 bases agree with TRBD2. V lost 2 bases to trimming and J lost 3 bases; unmatched junction nucleotides: 10. Germline V CDR1 and CDR2: SGHRS, YFSETQ. This CDR3 has 18 amino acids. CDR3 amino acids: CASSFGLAGGSGKNIQYF. CDR3 in DNA: TGCGCCAGCAGCTTTGGGCTAGCGGGAGGCTCGGGCAAAAACATTCAGTACTTC.

The table lists this clonotype with a few counts. The V gene is TRBV12-3 or TRBV12-4, the J gene TRBJ1-1; D is unresolved. V was clipped by 5 bases and J by 2 bases, with 9 bases between them. The CDR3 covers 13 residues. The CDR3 bases are TGTGCCAGCAGTCCCGAGGCTAACACTGAAGCTTTCTTT. Translation: CASSPEANTEAFF.

In this sample, this clonotype turned up many times. The DNA for the CDR3 is TGTGCCAGCAGCCCCCGCCCAGCGGTGAGCACAGATACGCAGTATTTT. Residues: CASSPRPAVSTDTQYF. The J gene is TRBJ2-3, the V gene TRBV7-8, with a possible D match to TRBD2 (5 bases). The CDR3 contains 16 residues. V dropped 5 bases and J dropped 0 bases, with 15 bases sitting between them. The germline V gene has CDR1 SGHVS and CDR2 FQNEAQ.

This clonotype was recorded at least ten times. The chain combines TRBV10-3 with TRBJ1-1; D is perhaps TRBD1 (6 bases). There are 16 residues in the CDR3. V lost 3 bases to trimming and J lost 1 base, with 15 bases between them. The germline V gene encodes CDR1 ENHRY and CDR2 SYGVKD. CDR3 amino acids: CAISETGTAQNTEAFF. The CDR3 DNA reads as TGTGCCATCAGTGAAACAGGGACCGCCCAGAACACTGAAGCTTTCTTT.

This clonotype was picked up many times. The rearrangement joins TRBV3-1 to TRBJ2-1, with a possible D match to TRBD2 (6 bases). Looked up from germline, CDR1 is LGHDT and CDR2 is YNNKEL (reference sequence). This CDR3 comprises 17 residues. V lost 2 bases and J lost 5, with 19 bases in between. The CDR3 loop reads CASSQTLGSGHHNEQFF. The CDR3, as DNA: TGTGCCAGCAGCCAAACACTCGGGAGCGGACACCACAATGAGCAGTTCTTC.

In this sample, this clonotype turned up many times. The CDR3 DNA reads as TGTGCCAGCAGCTTATTTTTGGTTGGGAGGGAATACAATGAGCAGTTCTTC. Encoded protein: CASSLFLVGREYNEQFF. J is TRBJ2-1 and V is TRBV7-2; TRBD2 matches at 7 bases. The trim removed 2 bases at V and 4 bases at J, leaving 11 bases unmatched. Germline V lookup: CDR1 SGHTA, CDR2 FQGNSA. The CDR3 contains 17 residues. The full variable domain, in which reference TRBV7-2 and TRBJ2-1 provide the parts outside the CDR3, is GAGVSQSPSNKVTEKGKDVELRCDPISGHTALYWYRQSLGQGLEFLIYFQGNSAPDKSGLPSDRFSAERTGGSVSTLTIQRTQQEDSAVYLCASSLFLVGREYNEQFFGPGTRLTVL.

V and J are TRBV5-1 and TRBJ2-1; 7 bases map to TRBD2. There are 16 residues in the CDR3. V was pared by 0 bases and J by 4 bases, with 7 bases of the junction left unmatched. Germline V CDR1 and CDR2: SGHRS, YFSETQ. In nucleotides, the CDR3 is TGCGCCAGCAGCTTGGGAAGCGGGACCGTTTACAATGAGCAGTTCTTC. The encoded protein is CASSLGSGTVYNEQFF.

This clonotype was recorded only once. Given a much more abundant clone one base away, this may be a read error. The chain uses TRBV20-1 and TRBJ2-2; 11 bases map to TRBD1. The germline gives CDR1 DFQATT, CDR2 SNEGSKA (reference sequence). CDR3 length equals 16 residues. CDR3 bases: TGCAGTGCTCTACTACCGGGACAGGGGGTCACCGAGGAGCTGTTTTTT. Encoded protein: CSALLPGQGVTEELFF.

At least ten counts were recorded for this clonotype. The genes are TRBV6-5 and TRBJ2-1, with a possible D match to TRBD2 (5 bases). The CDR3 is 13 residues long. The germline CDR1 and CDR2 sequences are MNHEY and SVGAGI. V lost 1 base and J lost 6, with 7 bases in between. CDR3 residues: CASSYLTTNEQFF. CDR3 DNA sequence: TGTGCCAGCAGTTACTTGACTACCAATGAGCAGTTCTTC.

This clonotype occurred once. V gene TRBV19 combines with J gene TRBJ2-1; 12 positions agree with TRBD2. V lost 5 bases and J lost 1; bases outside the gene matches: 6. CDR1 and CDR2 from the germline V gene are LNHDA and SQIVND (reference sequence). The CDR3 is 17 residues long. The CDR3 sequence: CASSDPGLAGSYNEQFF. The CDR3 bases are TGTGCCAGTAGTGACCCGGGACTAGCGGGTTCCTACAATGAGCAGTTCTTC.

This clonotype was seen repeatedly, ten times or more. The gene calls are TRBV10-3 and TRBJ2-2, with D perhaps matching TRBD1 (5 bases). Germline CDR1 and CDR2: ENHRY and SYGVKD. There are 15 residues in the CDR3. The V and J ends lost 6 bases and 2 bases respectively, with 13 bases between them. This chain's CDR3 is CAISRDSPNTGELFF. The CDR3 coding sequence is TGTGCCATCAGCCGAGACAGCCCCAACACCGGGGAGCTGTTTTTT.

This sequence joins TRBV20-1 and TRBJ2-2, with a possible D match to TRBD2 (5 bases). Deletions cut 5 bases from V and 1 base from J, with 11 bases between. The germline gives CDR1 DFQATT, CDR2 SNEGSKA (reference sequence). The CDR3 covers 14 residues. CDR3: CSALRAGNTGELFF. In DNA, the CDR3 is TGCAGTGCTCTTCGGGCGGGGAACACCGGGGAGCTGTTTTTT.

This clonotype was seen repeatedly, ten times or more. The gene calls are TRBV28 and TRBJ1-6; TRBD1 is a possible D gene (6 bases). This CDR3 has 13 amino acids. Trimming stripped 7 bases from V and 5 bases from J, with 9 bases between. CDR1 is MDHEN, CDR2 SYDVKM, per germline. The CDR3 loop reads CASNRVDNSPLHF. Here the CDR3 DNA reads TGTGCCAGCAACAGGGTTGATAATTCACCCCTCCACTTT.

This clonotype appeared many times. The V gene is TRBV7-8, the J gene TRBJ2-7; weak D call: TRBD2 (5 bases). Germline-derived CDR1 and CDR2 are SGHVS and FQNEAQ. The V end was cut by 10 bases, the J end by 1 base, with 11 bases between. The CDR3 length is 12 residues. The CDR3 region is CAITGSSYEQYF. CDR3 coding DNA: TGTGCCATCACGGGATCTTCCTACGAGCAGTACTTC.

This clonotype was found many times. The V and J genes are TRBV20-1 and TRBJ2-5, with TRBD2 matching 11 bases. Per the germline V gene, CDR1 is DFQATT and CDR2 is SNEGSKA (reference sequence). Trimming cost V 6 bases and J 2 bases; bases outside gene matches: 5. There are 14 residues in the CDR3. The CDR3 nucleotides read TGCAGTGCAAGACTAGCGGGACGACAAGAGACCCAGTACTTC. Translated, it gives CSARLAGRQETQYF.

The table lists this clonotype with many counts. The chain links TRBV7-8 to TRBJ2-5; 11 bases match TRBD1. V dropped 5 bases and J dropped 2; count of bases not matched to a gene: 10. The CDR3 has 17 amino acids. Germline values: CDR1 SGHVS, CDR2 FQNEAQ. The CDR3 DNA is TGTGCCAGCAGCATACTATTCCGGGACAGGGGGCAAGAGACCCAGTACTTC. Its protein product is CASSILFRDRGQETQYF.

This clonotype was counted between two and nine times. This sequence joins TRBV7-2 and TRBJ2-1; no clear D. The CDR3 has 13 residues. Germline CDR1 SGHTA, CDR2 FQGNSA. The V gene lost 5 bases and the J gene lost 9 bases, with 14 bases spanning the gap. The CDR3 DNA reads as TGTGCCAGCAGCCTTCTAGAGTCGACTGAGCAGTTCTTC. It specifies CASSLLESTEQFF.